This passage covers 21 T cell receptor beta chains from one sample sequenced in a study of glioma-infiltrating T cells listed by TCRdb under 2016. Sequencing instrument: Illumina MiSeq. TCR alpha and beta CDR3 regions were amplified with the iRepertoire nested amplicon-rescue multiplex PCR (arm-PCR) platform from RNA. TCRdb reran the public reads through fastp at Q25 and MiXCR, keeping productive beta chains. Rows are unified per CDR3 protein, each entry keeping the most common DNA and genes. Present in this sample are tens of thousands of distinct CDR3 sequences, about 23% of which were seen just once. The ten largest clonotypes hold approximately 7% of the sample. The material sequenced was glioma tissue, nonneoplastic brain tissue, or PBMCs (not recorded which). These receptors were collected from a human donor with low-grade glioma or glioblastoma, undergoing nonglioma brain surgery, or in good health (not recorded which).

This clonotype was found many times. The gene calls are TRBV3-1 and TRBJ2-7; 10 nucleotides line up with TRBD2. CDR3 length: 13 amino acids. The V gene's germline CDR1 is LGHDT and CDR2 YNNKEL (reference sequence). The V gene end was trimmed by 3 bases and the J gene end by 7 bases; junction bases not matched to a gene: 3. In DNA, the CDR3 is TGTGCCAGCAGCCAGCTAGCGGGAGTTGAGCAGTACTTC. Protein sequence: CASSQLAGVEQYF.

This clonotype was found a few times. It may be a read error: a sequence one base away is much more abundant. This chain links TRBV7-9 with TRBJ2-5; possible D gene TRBD2, 6 bases. Germline loops: CDR1 SEHNR, CDR2 FQNEAQ (reference sequence). V lost 2 bases and J lost 9, with 10 bases in between. This CDR3 is 12 amino acids long. In DNA, the CDR3 is TGTGCCAGCAGCTTATTCGGGGAGGCCCAGTACTTC. This gives the protein CASSLFGEAQYF.

The chain is built from TRBV6-6 and TRBJ2-3, with D maybe TRBD2 (5 bases). The CDR3 spans 20 residues. V lost 0 bases to trimming and J lost 0 bases, with 22 bases between them. Germline-derived CDR1 and CDR2 are MNHNY and SVGAGI (reference sequence). CDR3 DNA: TGTGCCAGCAGTTACTCGAGAGTTGGAGCTCGGGATACTAGCACAGATACGCAGTATTTT. Translating gives CASSYSRVGARDTSTDTQYF.

Turning to this clonotype: One junction end disagrees with the germline gene, perhaps due to a read error. The chain uses TRBV6-1 and TRBJ2-7; D may correspond to TRBD1 or TRBD2 (5 bases each). The CDR3 spans 15 residues. CDR1 and CDR2 from the germline V gene are MNHNS and SASEGT. The CDR3 loop reads CAGRYRPGHDYEQYF. CDR3 DNA: TGTGCCGGCAGATACAGGCCGGGGCACGACTACGAGCAGTACTTC.

At least ten counts were recorded for this clonotype. The chain uses TRBV4-1 and TRBJ1-6; D perhaps matches TRBD1 (5 bases). Trimming shortened V by 4 bases and J by 3 bases, and 7 bases separated the two germline ends. The CDR3 extends over 14 amino acids. Germline CDR1 is MGHRA and CDR2 is YSYEKL. CDR3 residues: CASSPDSYNSPLHF. CDR3 sequence (DNA): TGCGCCAGCAGCCCCGACAGCTATAATTCACCCCTCCACTTT.

The sample holds many counts of this clonotype. A much larger clone is a single base away; this may be a read error. Lacking the conserved final phenylalanine or tryptophan, this CDR3 likely reflects a read error. The chain's CDR3 is CASKKHRDNYGYTL. The CDR3 DNA follows: TGTGCTAGCAAAAAGCACCGGGACAACTATGGCTACACCCTC. The chain links TRBV6-1 to TRBJ1-2, with a weak D call TRBD1 (5 bases). The CDR3 consists of 14 residues. Germline V gene data show CDR1 as MNHNS and CDR2 as SASEGT.

This clonotype came up many times. The chain couples TRBV3-1 to TRBJ1-5; no clear D gene. Germline values: CDR1 LGHDT, CDR2 YNNKEL (reference sequence). V lost 4 bases and J lost 4, with 14 bases in between. CDR3 length: 15 residues. The CDR3 is CASSRGHRLNQPQHF. CDR3 nucleotides: TGTGCCAGCAGCCGCGGGCACAGACTAAATCAGCCCCAGCATTTT. Full variable domain (outside the CDR3, taken from reference TRBV3-1 and TRBJ1-5): DTAVSQTPKYLVTQMGNDKSIKCEQNLGHDTMYWYKQDSKKFLKIMFSYNNKELIINETVPNRFSPKSPDKAHLNLHINSLELGDSAVYFCASSRGHRLNQPQHFGDGTRLSIL.

This clonotype was seen repeatedly, ten times or more. The rearrangement uses TRBV19 and TRBJ1-2; maybe TRBD1 (6 bases). This CDR3 has 16 residues. Germline loops: CDR1 LNHDA, CDR2 SQIVND (reference sequence). Trimming stripped 6 bases from V and 3 bases from J, with 20 bases between. The CDR3, as DNA: TGTGCCAGTAGCACACCTGACAGGAGCCCGTACTATGGCTACACCTTC. Translated, it gives CASSTPDRSPYYGYTF.

V is TRBV3-1 and J is TRBJ1-2; D unresolved. Germline values: CDR1 LGHDT, CDR2 YNNKEL (reference sequence). The CDR3 loop spans 14 amino acids. Trimming took 4 bases from V and 8 from J, leaving 17 bases between them. The CDR3 sequence is CASSLDQRAGGYTF. As DNA, the CDR3 is TGTGCCAGCAGCCTTGACCAGAGGGCAGGCGGCTACACCTTC.

This clonotype was counted ten times or more. The chain joins TRBV7-2 to TRBJ2-3, with 10 bases fitting TRBD1. With 5 bases clipped from V and 4 bases from J, the junction kept 9 bases outside the gene matches. The CDR3 is made up of 16 amino acids. CDR1 and CDR2 (germline): SGHTA, FQGNSA. CDR3 amino acids: CASSTGQGRRADTQYF. The DNA for the CDR3 is TGTGCCAGCAGCACGGGACAGGGGAGGAGGGCAGATACGCAGTATTTT.

This clonotype was detected ten times or more. The genes are TRBV19 and TRBJ2-1; 13 bases agree with TRBD2. The germline V gene encodes CDR1 LNHDA and CDR2 SQIVND (reference sequence). This CDR3 is 15 amino acids long. V gave up 3 bases and J gave up 7 bases; unmatched junction bases: 3. CDR3 bases: TGTGCCAGTAGTATGGGGACTAGCGGGACGAATGAGCAGTTCTTC. Protein: CASSMGTSGTNEQFF.

This clonotype was picked up a small number of times. This sequence joins TRBV28 and TRBJ2-4; no definite D call. CDR3 length: 20 residues. Trimming shortened V by 5 bases and J by 0 bases, and 26 bases separated the two germline ends. The germline CDR1 and CDR2 sequences are MDHEN and SYDVKM. The CDR3 DNA follows: TGTGCCAGCAGTCCCTTCTCGGTAAGCCGCAATCTTGCAGCCAAAAACATTCAGTACTTC. This sequence encodes CASSPFSVSRNLAAKNIQYF.

The rearrangement joins TRBV11-2 to TRBJ1-4; 7 bases are shared with TRBD1. The germline V gene encodes CDR1 SGHAT and CDR2 FQNNGV. This CDR3 comprises 15 residues. Trimming removed 1 base from V and 7 bases from J; junction bases left unmatched: 6. CDR3 in amino acids: CASSLVRGSGEKLFF. CDR3 coding DNA: TGTGCCAGCAGCTTAGTCAGGGGGAGCGGTGAAAAACTGTTTTTT.

This clonotype was observed a handful of times. The chain combines TRBV11-2 with TRBJ2-3, with TRBD2 identical over 11 bases. V shed 5 bases and J 0 bases; nucleotides not matched to a gene: 10. The V gene's germline CDR1 is SGHAT and CDR2 FQNNGV. The CDR3 is 18 residues long. The CDR3 DNA follows: TGTGCCAGCAGCGCAAACCGTCGGACTAGCGGGAGCACAGATACGCAGTATTTT. The encoded protein is CASSANRRTSGSTDTQYF.

This clonotype was counted many times. V is TRBV6-1 and J is TRBJ1-5, with D possibly TRBD1 on 5 matching bases. CDR1 MNHNS and CDR2 SASEGT come from the germline V gene. V lost 3 bases and J 0 bases, leaving 9 bases between the germline ends. The CDR3 runs to 15 residues. CDR3 coding DNA: TGTGCCAGCAGTGATGGACACTATAGCAATCAGCCCCAGCATTTT. Translated, it gives CASSDGHYSNQPQHF.

This clonotype was detected only once. This could be a read error, since a much larger clone is one nucleotide away. This rearrangement joins TRBV2 to TRBJ1-1; 7 bases align to TRBD1. V lost 4 bases to trimming and J lost 7 bases; unmatched junction nucleotides: 9. The germline V gene has CDR1 SNHLY and CDR2 FYNNEI. This CDR3 region has 14 residues. The CDR3 sequence is CASSAGGEDNEAFF. DNA for the CDR3: TGTGCCAGCAGTGCAGGGGGGGAGGACAATGAAGCTTTCTTT.

As to this clonotype: A much larger clone sits a single nucleotide away, making a read error possible. This CDR3 is missing its conserved last phenylalanine or tryptophan, likely due to a read error. The chain recombines TRBV3-1 with TRBJ1-1, with D uncertain. This CDR3 is built from 15 residues. Per germline, CDR1 LGHDT and CDR2 YNNKEL (reference sequence). Trimming left V 2 bases short and J 1 base short, with 11 bases between. As DNA, the CDR3 is TGTGCCAGCAGCCAAAACGGTGGTGGGAACACTGAAGCTTTCCTT. Translating it yields CASSQNGGGNTEAFL.

Worth noting for this clonotype: The conserved closing phenylalanine or tryptophan is absent in this CDR3, likely reflecting a read error. V gene TRBV20-1 combines with J gene TRBJ1-1, with 8 positions matching TRBD1. The V and J ends lost 6 bases and 0 bases, in that order; junction bases with no gene match: 3. There are 13 residues in the CDR3. In germline, CDR1 is DFQATT, CDR2 SNEGSKA (reference sequence). CDR3 protein: CSARTGMNTEAFL. The CDR3 nucleotides read TGCAGTGCGCGGACAGGGATGAACACTGAAGCTTTCCTT.

Many counts were recorded for this clonotype. CDR3 sequence reads: CASSPLTGREQPQHF. CDR3 sequence (DNA): TGTGCCAGCAGTCCTTTGACAGGGAGGGAACAGCCCCAGCATTTT. The chain uses TRBV27 and TRBJ1-5; TRBD1 matches 7 bases. The CDR3 is 15 amino acids. V shed 5 bases and J 7 bases; nucleotides not matched to a gene: 11. The germline V gene encodes CDR1 MNHEY and CDR2 SMNVEV (reference sequence).

The CDR3 region has the DNA TGTGCCTGGGGGGAGGGATTCCAAGAGACCCAGTACTTC. Residues: CAWGEGFQETQYF. This rearrangement joins TRBV30 to TRBJ2-5; 7 nucleotides align to TRBD2. CDR3 length: 13 amino acids. V lost 5 bases to trimming and J lost 1 base; unmatched junction nucleotides: 4. In germline, CDR1 is GTSNPN, CDR2 SVGIG (reference sequence).

This clonotype has ten or more counts. This chain joins TRBV6-1 and TRBJ1-2; D is unclear. The CDR3 is 15 amino acids. V was pared by 7 bases and J by 1 base, with 16 bases between. Per germline, CDR1 MNHNS and CDR2 SASEGT. CDR3 sequence reads: CASTNGRTHNYGYTF. In nucleotides, the CDR3 is TGTGCCAGCACCAACGGGCGAACCCATAACTATGGCTACACCTTC.